The present T cell receptor (beta chain) was sequenced within a study of T cells in Graves' hyperthyroidism and ophthalmopathy. It was RNA transcripts that yielded the amplified TCR beta CDR3 regions. An initial round of RT-PCR targeting the TCR CDR3 relied on the HTBI primer set. TCRdb independently ran MiXCR on the multiplex PCR reads; one entry per CDR3 protein. The repertoire holds fewer than 650,000 distinct CDR3 sequences, with about 15% as singletons. The study included ophthalmopathy patients with Clinical Activity Score at least 3, NOSPECS grade at least 4 and duration under 3 months. Diagnostic decisions used clinical symptoms, serum thyroxine and TRAb, thyroid ultrasound and orbital computed tomography. PBMCs were collected from a 10 ml volume of fresh peripheral blood. Study-wide points: Separation of ophthalmopathy from stable hyperthyroidism was achieved by a 13 V-J model.

This CDR3 has 17 residues. Germline loops: CDR1 LGHNT, CDR2 FRNRAP. The trim removed 6 bases at V and 1 base at J, leaving 6 bases unmatched. Many counts were recorded for this clonotype. The antigen remains undetermined. The clonotype originates from a woman aged 40 to 50 with Graves' ophthalmopathy. The rearrangement uses TRBV12-5 and TRBJ2-2, with 12 bases lining up with TRBD2. The material sequenced was blood. The CDR3 loop reads CASGPGLAGWNTGELFF. The CDR3 coding sequence is TGTGCTAGTGGCCCCGGACTAGCGGGGTGGAACACCGGGGAGCTGTTTTTT.